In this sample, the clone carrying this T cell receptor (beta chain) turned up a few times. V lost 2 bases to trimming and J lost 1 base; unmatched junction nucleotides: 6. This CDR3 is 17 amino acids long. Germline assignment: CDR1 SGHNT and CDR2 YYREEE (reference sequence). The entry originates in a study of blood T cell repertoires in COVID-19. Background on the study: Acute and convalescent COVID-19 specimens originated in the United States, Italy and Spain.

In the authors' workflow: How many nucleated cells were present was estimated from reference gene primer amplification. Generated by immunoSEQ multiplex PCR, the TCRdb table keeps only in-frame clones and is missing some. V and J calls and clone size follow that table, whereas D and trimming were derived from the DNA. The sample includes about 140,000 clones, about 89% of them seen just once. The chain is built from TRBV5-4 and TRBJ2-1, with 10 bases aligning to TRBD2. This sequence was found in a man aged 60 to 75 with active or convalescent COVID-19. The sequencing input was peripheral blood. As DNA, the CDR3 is TGTGCCAGCAGCTTCTCTCCAGCGGGAGGGTCCTACAATGAGCAGTTCTTC. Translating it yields CASSFSPAGGSYNEQFF. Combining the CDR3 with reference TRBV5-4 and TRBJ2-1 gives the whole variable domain ETGVTQSPTHLIKTRGQQVTLRCSSQSGHNTVSWYQQALGQGPQFIFQYYREEENGRGNFPPRFSGLQFPNYSSELNVNALELDDSALYLCASSFSPAGGSYNEQFFGPGTRLTVL.